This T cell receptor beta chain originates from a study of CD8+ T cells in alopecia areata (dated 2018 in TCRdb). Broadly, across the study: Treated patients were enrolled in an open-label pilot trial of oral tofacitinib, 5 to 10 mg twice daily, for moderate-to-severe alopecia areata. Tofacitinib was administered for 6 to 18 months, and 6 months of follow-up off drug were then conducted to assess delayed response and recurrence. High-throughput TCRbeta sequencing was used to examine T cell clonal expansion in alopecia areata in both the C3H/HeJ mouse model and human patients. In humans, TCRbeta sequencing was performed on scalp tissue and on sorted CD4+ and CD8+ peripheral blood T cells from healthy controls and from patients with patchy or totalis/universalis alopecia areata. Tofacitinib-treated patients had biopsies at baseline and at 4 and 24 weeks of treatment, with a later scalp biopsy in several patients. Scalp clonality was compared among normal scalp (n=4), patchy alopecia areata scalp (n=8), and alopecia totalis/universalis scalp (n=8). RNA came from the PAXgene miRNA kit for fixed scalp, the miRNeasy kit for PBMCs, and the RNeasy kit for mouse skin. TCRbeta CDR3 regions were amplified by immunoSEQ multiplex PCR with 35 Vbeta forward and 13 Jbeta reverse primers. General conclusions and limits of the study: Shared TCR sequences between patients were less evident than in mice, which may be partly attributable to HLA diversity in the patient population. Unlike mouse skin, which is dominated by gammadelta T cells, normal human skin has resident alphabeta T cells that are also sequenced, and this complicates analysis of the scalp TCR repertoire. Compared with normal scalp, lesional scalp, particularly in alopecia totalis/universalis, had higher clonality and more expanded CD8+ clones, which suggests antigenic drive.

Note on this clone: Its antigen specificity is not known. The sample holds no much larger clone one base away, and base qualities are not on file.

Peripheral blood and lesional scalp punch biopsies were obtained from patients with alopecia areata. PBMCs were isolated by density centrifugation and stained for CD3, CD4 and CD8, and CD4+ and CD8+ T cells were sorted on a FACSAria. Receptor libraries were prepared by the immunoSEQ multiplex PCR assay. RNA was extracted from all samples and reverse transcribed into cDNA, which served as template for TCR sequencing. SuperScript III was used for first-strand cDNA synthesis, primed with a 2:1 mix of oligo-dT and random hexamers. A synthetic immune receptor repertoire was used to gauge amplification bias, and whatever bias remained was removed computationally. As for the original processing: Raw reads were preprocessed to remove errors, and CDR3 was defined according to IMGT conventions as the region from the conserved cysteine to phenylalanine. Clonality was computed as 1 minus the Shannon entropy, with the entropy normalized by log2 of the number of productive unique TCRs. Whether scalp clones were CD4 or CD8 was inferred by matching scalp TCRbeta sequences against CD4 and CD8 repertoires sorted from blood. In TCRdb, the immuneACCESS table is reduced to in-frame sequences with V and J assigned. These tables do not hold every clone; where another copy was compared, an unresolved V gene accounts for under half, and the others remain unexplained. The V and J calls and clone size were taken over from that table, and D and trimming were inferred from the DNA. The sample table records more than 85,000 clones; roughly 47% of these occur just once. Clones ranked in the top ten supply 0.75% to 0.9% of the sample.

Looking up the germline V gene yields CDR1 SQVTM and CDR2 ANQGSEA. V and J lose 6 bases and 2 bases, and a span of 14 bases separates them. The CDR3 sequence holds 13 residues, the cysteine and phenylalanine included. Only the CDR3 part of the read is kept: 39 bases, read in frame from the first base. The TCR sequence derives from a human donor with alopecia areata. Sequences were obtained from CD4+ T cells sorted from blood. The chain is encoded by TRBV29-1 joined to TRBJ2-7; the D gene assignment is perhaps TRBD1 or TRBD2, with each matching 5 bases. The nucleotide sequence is TGCAGCGTAACCTCCCAGGGAGCCTACGAGCAGTACTTC. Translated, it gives CSVTSQGAYEQYF.